A selection of T cell receptor beta chains follows, all from one sample in a study of radiotherapy plus CTLA-4 blockade in lung cancer. TCRdb's table, derived via immunoSEQ multiplex PCR, lists solely in-frame clones and lacks some. The sample yields about 97,000 clones, 65% to 80% seen once. Specimen: peripheral blood, collected from a patient treated with radiotherapy plus ipilimumab. These receptors were obtained from a human donor with non-small cell lung cancer who had a partial response to radiotherapy plus ipilimumab. Some clones in this sample may be carry-over from other donors' samples. Each CDR3 is given with its conserved first and last residue. Each record gives: J gene, V gene, clone size, CDR3 length, D gene, CDR3 DNA, CDR3 protein. The D gene is left open where the match is weak. For some rows the clone size is stated as once, few or many, or as a class when expanded; others skip it.

J gene: TRBJ1-2
V gene: TRBV7-9
clone size: few
CDR3 length: 14
D gene: TRBD1
CDR3 DNA: TGTGCCAGCAGTCCACCGGGACAGGGCTTTGACTACACCTTC
CDR3 protein: CASSPPGQGFDYTF

J gene: TRBJ1-1
V gene: TRBV2
clone size: -
CDR3 length: 13
D gene: TRBD1
CDR3 DNA: TGTGCCAGCCAGGACAGGGAGAACACTGAAGCTTTCTTT
CDR3 protein: CASQDRENTEAFF

J gene: TRBJ2-7
V gene: TRBV28
clone size: -
CDR3 length: 12
D gene: -
CDR3 DNA: TGTGCCATACAGGGTCGACTCTACGAGCAGTACTTC
CDR3 protein: CAIQGRLYEQYF

J gene: TRBJ2-1
V gene: TRBV2
clone size: -
CDR3 length: 15
D gene: -
CDR3 DNA: TGTGCCAGCAGTGGGGTTCGGGGATCCTACAATGAGCAGTTCTTC
CDR3 protein: CASSGVRGSYNEQFF

J gene: TRBJ2-3
V gene: TRBV6-1
clone size: -
CDR3 length: 14
D gene: TRBD1
CDR3 DNA: TGTGCCAGCAGCCGGGACAGGGGGACAGATACGCAGTATTTT
CDR3 protein: CASSRDRGTDTQYF

J gene: TRBJ2-3
V gene: TRBV18
clone size: -
CDR3 length: 15
D gene: TRBD2
CDR3 DNA: TGTGCCAGCTCAACAACTAGCGGGAGAGGAGATACGCAGTATTTT
CDR3 protein: CASSTTSGRGDTQYF

J gene: TRBJ2-7
V gene: TRBV5-1
clone size: -
CDR3 length: 14
D gene: TRBD2
CDR3 DNA: TGCGCCAGCAAAAGAACTAGCGGTTCCTACGAGCAGTACTTC
CDR3 protein: CASKRTSGSYEQYF

J gene: TRBJ1-1
V gene: TRBV2
clone size: -
CDR3 length: 13
D gene: -
CDR3 DNA: TGTGCCAGCACGGGACAAGTGAACACTGAAGCTTTCTTT
CDR3 protein: CASTGQVNTEAFF

J gene: TRBJ2-2
V gene: TRBV7-3
clone size: -
CDR3 length: 14
D gene: -
CDR3 DNA: TGTGCCAGCAGCTTAGCGTATAGCACCGGGGAGCTGTTTTTT
CDR3 protein: CASSLAYSTGELFF

J gene: TRBJ1-2
V gene: TRBV28
clone size: -
CDR3 length: 13
D gene: -
CDR3 DNA: TGTGCCAGCAGTTTTAGCACTAACTATGGCTACACCTTC
CDR3 protein: CASSFSTNYGYTF

J gene: TRBJ1-6
V gene: TRBV6-5
clone size: few
CDR3 length: 14
D gene: -
CDR3 DNA: TGTGCCAGCAGTCCCAGATTCTATAATTCACCCCTCCACTTT
CDR3 protein: CASSPRFYNSPLHF

J gene: TRBJ2-7
V gene: TRBV18
clone size: -
CDR3 length: 14
D gene: -
CDR3 DNA: TGTGCCAGCTCACCAGGAGGGTCCCCCTACGAGCAGTACTTC
CDR3 protein: CASSPGGSPYEQYF

J gene: TRBJ1-1
V gene: TRBV6-1
clone size: few
CDR3 length: 13
D gene: -
CDR3 DNA: TGTGCCAGCAGAGACAGCTCGAACACTGAAGCTTTCTTT
CDR3 protein: CASRDSSNTEAFF

J gene: TRBJ2-2
V gene: TRBV27
clone size: -
CDR3 length: 14
D gene: -
CDR3 DNA: TGTGCCAGCAGCCTCATTATGGGAACCGGGGAGCTGGTTTTT
CDR3 protein: CASSLIMGTGELVF

J gene: TRBJ2-7
V gene: TRBV5-6
clone size: -
CDR3 length: 14
D gene: -
CDR3 DNA: TGTGCCAGCGGGGGAAGGGGGTTTAATACGGAGCAGTACTTC
CDR3 protein: CASGGRGFNTEQYF

J gene: TRBJ2-1
V gene: TRBV19
clone size: -
CDR3 length: 13
D gene: TRBD2
CDR3 DNA: TGTGCCAGTAACCGGGAGGGCCGGAATGAGCAGTTCTTC
CDR3 protein: CASNREGRNEQFF

J gene: TRBJ2-5
V gene: TRBV30
clone size: few
CDR3 length: 14
D gene: -
CDR3 DNA: TGTGCCTGGAGTGCCTCAGGGGTGAGCGAGACCCAGTACTTC
CDR3 protein: CAWSASGVSETQYF

J gene: TRBJ2-4
V gene: TRBV5-4
clone size: -
CDR3 length: 14
D gene: TRBD2
CDR3 DNA: TGTGCCAGCAGCTGGGGACTAGCGGAAAACATTCAGTACTTC
CDR3 protein: CASSWGLAENIQYF

J gene: TRBJ2-1
V gene: TRBV10-3
clone size: few
CDR3 length: 15
D gene: TRBD1
CDR3 DNA: TGTGCCATCAGTGAGCAGGGGGCAGGCTACAATGAGCAGTTCTTC
CDR3 protein: CAISEQGAGYNEQFF